The clone carrying this T cell receptor (beta chain) came up once. These data belong to a study of blood T cells in healthy people across ages. This CDR3 comprises 11 residues. Next came a second PCR, run for roughly 6 to 11 cycles, which used a sample-barcoded 5' primer along with a J-beta primer mix. TCRdb re-derived calls from the 5' RACE reads in MiXCR, one entry per CDR3 protein. The sample has 780,000 or so distinct CDR3 sequences; 53% are singletons. Sequenced material: blood. The TCR sequence derives from a man of 80 years or more in good health. The chain recombines TRBV21-1 with TRBJ2-5. TRBV21-1 is described as a pseudogene. This chain's CDR3 is CASSTRGTQYF. CDR3 bases: TGTGCCAGCAGCACCCGAGGGACCCAGTACTTC.